The 27 T cell receptor beta chains given below trace back to one sample, sequenced in a study of radiotherapy plus CTLA-4 blockade in lung cancer (dated by TCRdb to the late 2010s). The library was prepared using the immunoSEQ multiplex PCR assay. In its TCRdb copy, this immuneACCESS table keeps in-frame sequences only and misses some clones. Where compared with another copy, unresolved V genes explain less than half of these, and the others have no known cause. This sample lists about 45,000 clones; 73% were detected once. The ten most abundant clones make up 3.5% to 4% of the sample. The source was peripheral blood, collected from a patient treated with radiotherapy plus ipilimumab. Every receptor here comes from a human donor with non-small cell lung cancer who had a complete response to radiotherapy plus ipilimumab.

This chain connects TRBV15 to TRBJ1-5; 7 bases align to TRBD1. J gave up 1 base and V 8 bases, and 8 bases lay outside the gene matches. The CDR3 covers 15 residues. Germline loops: CDR1 LNHNV, CDR2 YYDKDF (reference sequence). CDR3 sequence (DNA): TGTGCCACCCGGAAGGGGGCGGGAAGCAATCAGCCCCAGCATTTT. Translating gives CATRKGAGSNQPQHF.

This chain joins TRBV6-5 and TRBJ2-7, with TRBD1 identical over 9 bases. The CDR3 contains 15 residues. In germline, CDR1 is MNHEY, CDR2 SVGAGI. V dropped 5 bases and J dropped 1; count of bases not matched to a gene: 6. This CDR3 is CASSGRQGVSYEQYF. The CDR3 DNA follows: TGTGCCAGCAGTGGAAGACAGGGGGTTTCCTACGAGCAGTACTTC.

This chain links TRBV29-1 with TRBJ1-4; D is possibly TRBD1 (6 bases). Trimming shortened V by 7 bases and J by 5 bases, and 11 bases separated the two germline ends. CDR1 is SQVTM and CDR2 is ANQGSEA in the germline V gene. The CDR3 consists of 12 residues. The CDR3 is CSAGQLNEKLFF. In DNA, the CDR3 is TGCAGCGCGGGACAACTCAATGAAAAACTGTTTTTT.

J is TRBJ1-2 and V is TRBV4-1; D remains unclear. V lost 4 bases and J lost 6, with 12 bases in between. This CDR3 comprises 13 residues. Germline assignment: CDR1 MGHRA and CDR2 YSYEKL. Written as DNA, the CDR3 is TGCGCCAGCAGCCCTGGCGGGGAAGATGGCTACACCTTC. Protein product: CASSPGGEDGYTF.

The chain carries TRBV6-1 and TRBJ2-6, with D possibly matching TRBD1 (5 bases). The length of the CDR3 is 16 residues. V was pared by 4 bases and J by 0 bases, with 10 bases between. Germline V gene data show CDR1 as MNHNS and CDR2 as SASEGT. The CDR3 region is CASSVRGISGANVLTF. CDR3 nucleotides: TGTGCCAGCAGTGTAAGGGGAATCTCTGGGGCCAACGTCCTGACTTTC.

The table lists this clone with a few counts. V and J are TRBV5-4 and TRBJ2-7; 7 nucleotides match TRBD1. Per germline, CDR1 SGHNT and CDR2 YYREEE (reference sequence). CDR3 length equals 14 residues. After removal of 3 bases from V and 3 bases from J, the junction contained 6 bases not matched to a gene. The CDR3 region has the DNA TGTGCCAGCAGCTCGGGACAGTCTAGCTACGAGCAGTACTTC. It translates to CASSSGQSSYEQYF.

The chain has TRBV6-1 and TRBJ2-7; TRBD1 matches 8 bases. J lost 3 bases, V lost 7 bases, and 11 bases had no gene match. The CDR3 is 15 residues long. The germline CDR1 and CDR2 sequences are MNHNS and SASEGT. CDR3 DNA: TGTGCCAGCACTACGGGACAGGCCTTTTACTACGAGCAGTACTTC. Its protein product is CASTTGQAFYYEQYF.

The chain has TRBV27 and TRBJ2-1, with a possible D match to TRBD2 (6 bases). Between the trimmed V and J ends, which lost 4 bases and 9 bases, there was a span of 13 bases. From germline, CDR1 is MNHEY and CDR2 SMNVEV (reference sequence). The CDR3 loop spans 13 amino acids. CDR3 in amino acids: CASSYLMGGEQFF. The CDR3 DNA sequence: TGTGCCAGCAGTTACCTCATGGGGGGTGAGCAGTTCTTC.

This chain uses TRBV11-2 with TRBJ2-1; D uncertain. Looked up from germline, CDR1 is SGHAT and CDR2 is FQNNGV. The CDR3 spans 13 residues. V shed 5 bases and J shed 3 bases, with 8 bases lying between them. CDR3 region: CASSAHLYNEQFF. The CDR3 DNA follows: TGTGCCAGCAGCGCACACCTCTACAATGAGCAGTTCTTC.

The gene calls are TRBV5-1 and TRBJ2-2; unclear D gene. CDR1 is SGHRS, CDR2 YFSETQ, per germline. Trimming took off 4 bases at V and 1 base at J, with 14 bases between the two ends. This CDR3 contains 16 residues. The CDR3: CASSPNALENTGELFF. The DNA of the CDR3 is TGCGCCAGCAGCCCGAACGCCCTAGAGAACACCGGGGAGCTGTTTTTT.

This clone turned up a few times. The chain carries TRBV16 and TRBJ1-1; tentative D call: TRBD1 (6 bases). The germline V and J ends were trimmed by 0 bases and 4 bases, with 6 bases remaining between them. This CDR3 is 13 amino acids long. Germline-derived CDR1 and CDR2 are KGHSY and FQNENV. The CDR3 is CASSQSGGTEAFF. The CDR3 nucleotides are TGTGCCAGCAGCCAATCAGGGGGCACTGAAGCTTTCTTT.

The chain carries TRBV2 and TRBJ1-5; D is uncertain. The CDR3 is 12 residues long. Germline assignment: CDR1 SNHLY and CDR2 FYNNEI. Trimming removed 6 bases at V and 7 bases at J, with 10 bases between. Written as DNA, the CDR3 is TGTGCCAGCAGCCGGGATAGGCAGCCCCAGCATTTT. Amino acid sequence: CASSRDRQPQHF. Filled out from reference TRBV2 and TRBJ1-5, the complete variable domain reads EPEVTQTPSHQVTQMGQEVILRCVPISNHLYFYWYRQILGQKVEFLVSFYNNEISEKSEIFDDQFSVERPDGSNFTLKIRSTKLEDSAMYFCASSRDRQPQHFGDGTRLSIL.

This chain connects TRBV11-2 to TRBJ2-1, with D unclear. In germline, CDR1 is SGHAT, CDR2 FQNNGV. The germline V and J ends were trimmed by 5 bases and 6 bases, with 14 bases remaining between them. The CDR3 contains 14 residues. The CDR3 loop is CASSVSVPGNEQFF. The CDR3 DNA is TGTGCCAGCAGCGTTAGTGTCCCGGGCAATGAGCAGTTCTTC.

This clone was counted only a few times. This sequence joins TRBV9 and TRBJ2-1, with unresolved D. There are 12 residues in the CDR3. Trimming cost V 4 bases and J 10 bases, with 12 bases left between them. Germline CDR1 is SGDLS and CDR2 is YYNGEE. DNA of the CDR3: TGTGCCAGCAGCATGTCCGGTCCCGAGCAGTTCTTC. Translated: CASSMSGPEQFF.

CDR3 region: CASSSSTGAVYRALHF. The DNA for the CDR3 is TGTGCCAGCAGCTCGTCTACAGGGGCGGTCTATAGGGCCCTCCACTTT. The chain combines TRBV5-6 with TRBJ1-6; 7 positions match TRBD1. CDR3 length equals 16 residues. With V trimmed by 3 bases and J by 14 bases, 17 bases remained unmatched. In germline, CDR1 is SGHDT, CDR2 YYEEEE. The variable domain in full, completed from reference TRBV5-6 and TRBJ1-6, reads DAGVTQSPTHLIKTRGQQVTLRCSPKSGHDTVSWYQQALGQGPQFIFQYYEEEERQRGNFPDRFSGHQFPNYSSELNVNALLLGDSALYLCASSSSTGAVYRALHFGNGTRLTVT.

This clone was seen more than once but under ten times. The V gene is TRBV7-2, the J gene TRBJ2-6, with D possibly TRBD1 on 6 matching bases. This CDR3 region has 14 residues. CDR1 and CDR2 from the germline V gene are SGHTA and FQGNSA. The V and J ends lost 5 bases and 4 bases respectively, with 9 bases between them. CDR3 DNA: TGTGCCAGCAGCGAGGGGGACGGGGCCAACGTCCTGACTTTC. Protein product: CASSEGDGANVLTF.

This clone was detected a few times. The chain couples TRBV27 to TRBJ1-1; tentatively, D is TRBD1 (6 bases). V was pared by 4 bases and J by 5 bases, with 20 bases between. Per germline, CDR1 MNHEY and CDR2 SMNVEV (reference sequence). The CDR3 is made up of 16 amino acids. CDR3 bases: TGTGCCAGCAGTTCCTTTACAGGGTTCTCGGGAACTGAAGCTTTCTTT. Protein: CASSSFTGFSGTEAFF.

This rearrangement joins TRBV19 to TRBJ2-3; 8 bases line up with TRBD1. The CDR3 has 13 residues. Trimming at V came to 9 bases and at J to 5 bases, leaving 7 bases not matched to a gene. Per the germline V gene, CDR1 is LNHDA and CDR2 is SQIVND (reference sequence). The CDR3 protein is CASDDRGGDTQYF. DNA for the CDR3: TGTGCCAGCGACGACAGGGGTGGAGATACGCAGTATTTT. The variable domain in full, completed from reference TRBV19 and TRBJ2-3, reads DGGITQSPKYLFRKEGQNVTLSCEQNLNHDAMYWYRQDPGQGLRLIYYSQIVNDFQKGDIAEGYSVSREKKESFPLTVTSAQKNPTAFYLCASDDRGGDTQYFGPGTRLTVL.

This chain uses TRBV18 with TRBJ2-7; the D is unclear. The V end lost 3 bases, the J end lost 2 bases, and 8 bases lay between the germline ends. Germline V gives CDR1 KGHSH, CDR2 LQKENI. The CDR3 runs 13 residues. The CDR3 region has the DNA TGTGCCAGCTCACCTCCCCTACCCTACGAGCAGTACTTC. Amino acids: CASSPPLPYEQYF.

The count of this clone is one. The chain carries TRBV30 and TRBJ1-3; D not certain. The ends were cut back, 3 bases at V and 3 bases at J, with 18 bases in the middle. Germline assignment: CDR1 GTSNPN and CDR2 SVGIG (reference sequence). The CDR3 has 16 amino acids. The DNA of the CDR3 is TGTGCCTGGAGAAGCGGCATGCGGAACGTTGGAAACACCATATATTTT. Translating gives CAWRSGMRNVGNTIYF.

The chain uses TRBV5-1 and TRBJ2-5; 12 bases match TRBD2. The germline CDR1 and CDR2 sequences are SGHRS and YFSETQ. The CDR3 spans 17 residues. V was pared by 4 bases and J by 4 bases, with 11 bases of the junction left unmatched. The CDR3 DNA sequence: TGCGCCAGCAGCACGGGACTAGCGGGTCAGCGGGGAGAGACCCAGTACTTC. As protein: CASSTGLAGQRGETQYF.

The rearrangement links TRBV7-8 to TRBJ1-5; TRBD1 matches at 8 bases. The CDR3 extends over 16 amino acids. Trimming cost V 1 base and J 7 bases; bases outside gene matches: 9. Germline V gives CDR1 SGHVS, CDR2 FQNEAQ. The CDR3 DNA is TGTGCCAGCAGCTTAGATAACAGGGGGATTGGCCAGCCCCAGCATTTT. Translating it yields CASSLDNRGIGQPQHF.

This clone appeared once. The V gene is TRBV11-2, the J gene TRBJ2-7, with D perhaps TRBD1 (5 bases). Looked up from germline, CDR1 is SGHAT and CDR2 is FQNNGV. The CDR3 extends over 13 amino acids. The germline V and J ends were trimmed by 5 bases and 5 bases, with 13 bases remaining between them. The CDR3 nucleotides read TGTGCCAGCAGCCCCCAGGGCCCCCACGAGCAGTACTTC. Amino acid sequence: CASSPQGPHEQYF.

This clone was observed once. The chain combines TRBV5-1 with TRBJ2-1; 11 bases align to TRBD2. Per the germline V gene, CDR1 is SGHRS and CDR2 is YFSETQ. V lost 5 bases to trimming and J lost 7 bases; unmatched junction nucleotides: 8. The CDR3 runs to 15 residues. CDR3 region: CASRAPGLAENEQFF. DNA of the CDR3: TGCGCCAGCAGGGCTCCGGGACTAGCGGAAAATGAGCAGTTCTTC. The entire variable domain, with the rest obtained from reference TRBV5-1 and TRBJ2-1, is as follows: KAGVTQTPRYLIKTRGQQVTLSCSPISGHRSVSWYQQTPGQGLQFLFEYFSETQRNKGNFPGRFSGRQFSNSRSEMNVSTLELGDSALYLCASRAPGLAENEQFFGPGTRLTVL.

The rearrangement uses TRBV30 and TRBJ1-1; D unresolved. The CDR3 extends over 12 amino acids. Germline CDR1 is GTSNPN and CDR2 is SVGIG (reference sequence). Between the trimmed V and J ends, which lost 4 bases and 4 bases, there was a span of 10 bases. The CDR3 is CAWKVWSTEAFF. DNA for the CDR3: TGTGCCTGGAAGGTGTGGAGCACTGAAGCTTTCTTT.

The chain recombines TRBV6-1 with TRBJ2-7, with TRBD1 matching over 9 bases. The V gene end was trimmed by 6 bases and the J gene end by 6 bases; junction bases not matched to a gene: 9. The CDR3 is 14 residues long. The V gene's germline CDR1 is MNHNS and CDR2 SASEGT. The CDR3, as DNA: TGTGCCAGCAGAAAGGACAGGGGTACCGCCGAGCAGTACTTC. This sequence encodes CASRKDRGTAEQYF.

V is TRBV4-1 and J is TRBJ2-1, with 7 bases that match TRBD2. CDR3 length: 19 amino acids. CDR1 and CDR2 (germline): MGHRA, YSYEKL. The J segment lost 0 bases and the V segment lost 1 base, leaving 12 bases of the junction unmatched. The CDR3 loop reads CASSQGGEGRQFSYNEQFF. The CDR3 coding sequence is TGCGCCAGCAGCCAAGGCGGGGAGGGGAGACAGTTCTCCTACAATGAGCAGTTCTTC.